The entry that follows covers one TCR beta chain sequence. As yet, its antigen is unknown. The data were obtained in a study of identical twins. Unique molecular identifiers were present on cDNA, and template switching added a universal primer site. TCRdb re-called the 5' RACE reads through MiXCR, storing one row per CDR3 protein. The sample includes about 390,000 distinct CDR3 sequences, 7% to 9.5% seen only once; the top ten take 7.5% to 9.5%. Germline CDR1 and CDR2: SGHTA and FQGNSA. The CDR3 length is 13 residues. V shed 5 bases, J shed 9 bases, and the junction held 5 bases outside the gene matches. General study findings and limits: The study found excess low generation probability among twin-shared out-of-frame alpha sequences.

The source material was naive T cells sorted from blood. V usage is TRBV7-2 and J usage is TRBJ2-2, with 8 positions matching TRBD2. This clonotype was sampled from a woman aged 45-60 years in good health. The CDR3 here is CASSPLAGRELFF. As DNA, the CDR3 is TGTGCCAGCAGCCCCCTAGCGGGCCGGGAGCTGTTTTTT.